This TCR beta chain originates from a study of OX40 agonist ivuxolimab in advanced cancers. Notes on the study in general: Among patients with partial responses at 0.1-3.0 mg/kg, clonal expansion was among the lowest. CD8+ T cells (on average) carried more expanded clones than CD4+ T cells. Clonal expansion from baseline to week 6 occurred in both CD4+ and CD8+ T cells.

Exclusion applied to patients with autoimmune disease history or systemic immunosuppression. The CDR3 extends over 16 amino acids. V was cut by 3 bases and J by 4 bases, with 18 bases left in between. CDR1 and CDR2 (germline): SEHNR, FQNEAQ (reference sequence). Produced via immunoSEQ multiplex PCR; TCRdb's table is partial and in-frame only. The sample lists about 59,000 clones, about 80% occurring once. This clone is a singleton in its sample. Its antigen is as yet unknown. The TCR comes from an adult with an advanced solid tumor such as melanoma, head and neck, liver or kidney cancer. J is TRBJ1-2 and V is TRBV7-9, with D perhaps matching TRBD1 (6 bases). This specimen consisted of CD4+ or CD8+ T cells sorted from blood, obtained in a trial of the OX40 agonist ivuxolimab. The DNA for the CDR3 is TGTGCCAGCAGCTTTACCCCTCCCCGGACAGCCTATGGCTACACCTTC. Its translation is CASSFTPPRTAYGYTF.